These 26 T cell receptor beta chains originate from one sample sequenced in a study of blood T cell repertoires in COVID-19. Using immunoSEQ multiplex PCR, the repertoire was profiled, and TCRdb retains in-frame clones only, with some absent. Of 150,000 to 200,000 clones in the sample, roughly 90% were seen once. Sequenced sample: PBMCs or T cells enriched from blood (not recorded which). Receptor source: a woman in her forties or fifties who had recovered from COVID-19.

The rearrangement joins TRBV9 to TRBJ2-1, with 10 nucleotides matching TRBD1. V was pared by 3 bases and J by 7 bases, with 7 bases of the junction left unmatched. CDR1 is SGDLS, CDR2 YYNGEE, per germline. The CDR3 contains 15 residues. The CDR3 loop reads CASSGEGQGTNEQFF. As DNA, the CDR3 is TGTGCCAGCAGCGGTGAGGGACAGGGGACGAATGAGCAGTTCTTC.

In nucleotides, the CDR3 is TGTGCCAGTTGCTGGGACAGCTCTTCCTATGGCTACACCTTC. It specifies CASCWDSSSYGYTF. The chain links TRBV19 to TRBJ1-2; 7 bases agree with TRBD1. The germline V gene encodes CDR1 LNHDA and CDR2 SQIVND (reference sequence). The length of the CDR3 is 14 residues. The ends lost 8 bases at V and 4 bases at J; junction bases unmatched: 10. Together with reference TRBV19 and TRBJ1-2, the CDR3 gives the full variable domain: DGGITQSPKYLFRKEGQNVTLSCEQNLNHDAMYWYRQDPGQGLRLIYYSQIVNDFQKGDIAEGYSVSREKKESFPLTVTSAQKNPTAFYLCASCWDSSSYGYTFGSGTRLTVV.

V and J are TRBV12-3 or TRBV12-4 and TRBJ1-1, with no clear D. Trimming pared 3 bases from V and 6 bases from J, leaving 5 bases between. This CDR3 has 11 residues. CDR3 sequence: CASSFLSEAFF. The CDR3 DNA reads TGTGCCAGCAGTTTCCTTTCTGAAGCTTTCTTT.

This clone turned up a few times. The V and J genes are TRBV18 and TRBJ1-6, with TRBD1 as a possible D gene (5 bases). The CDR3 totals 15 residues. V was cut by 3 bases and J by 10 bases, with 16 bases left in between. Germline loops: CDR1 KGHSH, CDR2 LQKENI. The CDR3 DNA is TGTGCCAGCTCACCGGGGCAGGGAAATCGGTCACCCCTCCACTTT. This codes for CASSPGQGNRSPLHF.

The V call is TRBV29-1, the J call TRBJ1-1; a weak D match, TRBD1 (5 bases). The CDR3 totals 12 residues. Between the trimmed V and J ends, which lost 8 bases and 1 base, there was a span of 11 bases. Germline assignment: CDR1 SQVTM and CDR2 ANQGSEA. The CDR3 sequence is CSPQQANTEAFF. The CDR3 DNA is TGCAGCCCCCAACAGGCGAACACTGAAGCTTTCTTT.

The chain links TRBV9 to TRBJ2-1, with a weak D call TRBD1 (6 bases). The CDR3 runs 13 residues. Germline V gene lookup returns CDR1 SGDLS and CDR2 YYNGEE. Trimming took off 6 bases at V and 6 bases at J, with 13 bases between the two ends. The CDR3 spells CASTIQGGNEQFF. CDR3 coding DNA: TGTGCCAGCACCATCCAAGGGGGCAATGAGCAGTTCTTC.

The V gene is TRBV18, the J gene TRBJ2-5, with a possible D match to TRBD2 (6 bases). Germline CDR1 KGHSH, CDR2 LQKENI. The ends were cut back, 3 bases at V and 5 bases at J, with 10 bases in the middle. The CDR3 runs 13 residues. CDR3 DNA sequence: TGTGCCAGCTCACCGGGGACTTCGGAGACCCAGTACTTC. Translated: CASSPGTSETQYF.

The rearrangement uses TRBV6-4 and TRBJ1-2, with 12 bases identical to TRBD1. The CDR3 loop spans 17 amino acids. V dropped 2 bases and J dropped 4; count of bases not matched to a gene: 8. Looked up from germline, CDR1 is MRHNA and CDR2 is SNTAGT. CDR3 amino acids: CASSDTGTGGASYGYTF. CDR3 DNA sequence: TGTGCCAGCAGTGACACGGGGACAGGGGGCGCATCCTATGGCTACACCTTC.

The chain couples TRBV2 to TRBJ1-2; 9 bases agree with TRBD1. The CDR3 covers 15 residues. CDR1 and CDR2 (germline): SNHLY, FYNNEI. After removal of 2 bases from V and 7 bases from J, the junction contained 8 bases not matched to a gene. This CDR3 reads CASSELGQGVAGYTF. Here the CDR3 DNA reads TGTGCCAGCAGTGAACTGGGACAGGGTGTTGCTGGCTACACCTTC.

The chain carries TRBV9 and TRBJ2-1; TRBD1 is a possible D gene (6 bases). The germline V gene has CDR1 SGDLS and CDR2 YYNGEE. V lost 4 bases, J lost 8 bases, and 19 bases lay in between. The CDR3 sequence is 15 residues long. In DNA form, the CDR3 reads TGTGCCAGCAGCCCAAGTAGTCGGGACAAGGATGAGCAGTTCTTC. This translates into CASSPSSRDKDEQFF.

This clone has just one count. CDR3: CASSFSTGNSYEQYF. The CDR3 nucleotides read TGTGCCAGCAGTTTCTCGACAGGGAACTCTTACGAGCAGTACTTC. This sequence joins TRBV27 and TRBJ2-7; 7 nucleotides line up with TRBD1. CDR3 length: 15 residues. J gave up 4 bases and V 3 bases, and 9 bases lay outside the gene matches. Germline V gives CDR1 MNHEY, CDR2 SMNVEV (reference sequence).

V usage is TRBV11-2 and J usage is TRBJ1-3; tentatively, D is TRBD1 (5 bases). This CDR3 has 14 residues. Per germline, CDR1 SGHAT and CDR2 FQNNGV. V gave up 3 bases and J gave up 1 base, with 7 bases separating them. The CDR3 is CASSFDSSGNTIYF. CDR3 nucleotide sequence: TGTGCCAGCAGCTTCGACAGTTCTGGAAACACCATATATTTT. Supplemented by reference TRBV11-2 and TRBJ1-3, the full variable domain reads EAGVAQSPRYKIIEKRQSVAFWCNPISGHATLYWYQQILGQGPKLLIQFQNNGVVDDSQLPKDRFSAERLKGVDSTLKIQPAKLEDSAVYLCASSFDSSGNTIYFGEGSWLTVV.

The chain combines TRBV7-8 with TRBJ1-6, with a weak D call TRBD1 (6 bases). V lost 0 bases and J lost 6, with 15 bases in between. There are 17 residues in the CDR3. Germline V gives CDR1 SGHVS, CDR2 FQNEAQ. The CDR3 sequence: CASSLAGAPVPNSPLHF. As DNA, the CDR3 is TGTGCCAGCAGCTTAGCGGGGGCCCCGGTGCCTAATTCACCCCTCCACTTT.

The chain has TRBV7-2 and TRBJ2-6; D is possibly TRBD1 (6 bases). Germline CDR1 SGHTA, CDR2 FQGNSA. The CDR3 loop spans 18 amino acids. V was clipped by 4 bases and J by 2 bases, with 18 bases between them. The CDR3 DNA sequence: TGTGCCAGCAGCTCCAGGGGCGGATTCGATCCTGGGGCCAACGTCCTGACTTTC. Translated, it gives CASSSRGGFDPGANVLTF.

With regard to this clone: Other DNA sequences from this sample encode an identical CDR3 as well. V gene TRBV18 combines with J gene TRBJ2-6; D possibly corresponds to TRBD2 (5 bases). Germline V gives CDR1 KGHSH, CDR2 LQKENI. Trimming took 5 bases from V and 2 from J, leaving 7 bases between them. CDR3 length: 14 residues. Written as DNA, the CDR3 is TGTGCCAGCTCAGAGGGAGCTGGGGCCAACGTCCTGACTTTC. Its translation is CASSEGAGANVLTF.

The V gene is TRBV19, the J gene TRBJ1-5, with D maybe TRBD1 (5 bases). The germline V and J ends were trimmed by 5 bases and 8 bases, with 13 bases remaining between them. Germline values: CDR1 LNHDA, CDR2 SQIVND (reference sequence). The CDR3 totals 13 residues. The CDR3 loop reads CASSLEGWEPQHF. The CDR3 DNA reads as TGTGCCAGTAGTTTGGAGGGGTGGGAGCCCCAGCATTTT.

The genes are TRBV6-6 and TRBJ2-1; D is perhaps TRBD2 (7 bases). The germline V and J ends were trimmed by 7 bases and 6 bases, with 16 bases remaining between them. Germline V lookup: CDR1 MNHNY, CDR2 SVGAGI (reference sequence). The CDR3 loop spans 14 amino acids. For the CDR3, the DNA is TGTGCCAGCAATTCGGGGGGCGTATTCAATGAGCAGTTCTTC. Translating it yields CASNSGGVFNEQFF.

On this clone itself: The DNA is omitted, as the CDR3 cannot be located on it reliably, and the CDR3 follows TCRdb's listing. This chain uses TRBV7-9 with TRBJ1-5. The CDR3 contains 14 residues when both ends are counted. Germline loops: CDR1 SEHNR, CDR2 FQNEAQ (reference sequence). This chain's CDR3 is CASSFGPGYQPQHF.

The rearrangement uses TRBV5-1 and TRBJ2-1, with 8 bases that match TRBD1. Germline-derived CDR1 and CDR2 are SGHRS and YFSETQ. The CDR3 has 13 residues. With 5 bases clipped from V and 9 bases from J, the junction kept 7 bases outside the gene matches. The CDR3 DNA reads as TGCGCCAGCAGAAATACAGGGGGAGGTGAGCAGTTCTTC. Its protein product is CASRNTGGGEQFF.

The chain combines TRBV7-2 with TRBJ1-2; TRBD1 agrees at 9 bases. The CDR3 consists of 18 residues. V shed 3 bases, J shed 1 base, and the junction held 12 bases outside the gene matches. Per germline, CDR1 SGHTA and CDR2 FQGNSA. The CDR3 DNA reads TGTGCCAGCAGCTTCTTCCGGGACAGGGACAAAGTTAACTATGGCTACACCTTC. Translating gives CASSFFRDRDKVNYGYTF.

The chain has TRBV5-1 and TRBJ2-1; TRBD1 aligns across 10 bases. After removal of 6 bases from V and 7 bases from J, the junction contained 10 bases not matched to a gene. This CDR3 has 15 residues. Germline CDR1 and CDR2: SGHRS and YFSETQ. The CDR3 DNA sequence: TGCGCCAGCACGGGCTGGACAGGGGGTAGGAATGAGCAGTTCTTC. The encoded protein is CASTGWTGGRNEQFF.

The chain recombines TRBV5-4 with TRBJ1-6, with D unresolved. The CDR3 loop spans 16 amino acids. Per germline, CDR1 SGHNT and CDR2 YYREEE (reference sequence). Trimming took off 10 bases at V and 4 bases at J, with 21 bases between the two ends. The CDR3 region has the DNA TGTGCCTGCCGCCGGACGGGAGGTGGTTATAATTCACCCCTCCACTTT. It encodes CACRRTGGGYNSPLHF.

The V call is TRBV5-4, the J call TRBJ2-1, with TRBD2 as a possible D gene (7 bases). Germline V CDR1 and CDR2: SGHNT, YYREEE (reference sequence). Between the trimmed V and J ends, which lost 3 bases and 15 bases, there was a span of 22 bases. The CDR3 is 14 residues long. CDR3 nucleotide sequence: TGTGCCAGCAGCTGGGGGGGGCAGGTTGTATTTCGGTTCTTC. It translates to CASSWGGQVVFRFF.

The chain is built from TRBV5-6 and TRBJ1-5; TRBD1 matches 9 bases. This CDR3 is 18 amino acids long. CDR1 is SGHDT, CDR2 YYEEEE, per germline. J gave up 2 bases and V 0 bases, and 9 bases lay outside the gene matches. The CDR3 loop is CASSLGRGQGVGNQPQHF. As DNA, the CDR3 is TGTGCCAGCAGCTTGGGGCGGGGACAGGGAGTGGGCAATCAGCCCCAGCATTTT.

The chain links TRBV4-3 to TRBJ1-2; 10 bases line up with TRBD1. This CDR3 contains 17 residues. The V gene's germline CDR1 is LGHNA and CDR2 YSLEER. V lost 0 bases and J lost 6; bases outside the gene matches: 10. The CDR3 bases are TGCGCCAGCAGCCAAGATCGATGGGGACAGGGGAGGAATGGCTACACCTTC. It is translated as CASSQDRWGQGRNGYTF.

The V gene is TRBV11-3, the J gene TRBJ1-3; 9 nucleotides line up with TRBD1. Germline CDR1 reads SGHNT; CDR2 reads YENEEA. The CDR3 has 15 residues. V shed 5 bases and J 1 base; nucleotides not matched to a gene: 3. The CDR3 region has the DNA TGTGCCAGCAGCCCGACAGGGGGTTCTGGAAACACCATATATTTT. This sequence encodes CASSPTGGSGNTIYF.